The rows below give T cell receptor beta chains drawn from one sample of a study of blood T cell repertoires in COVID-19. The table came from immunoSEQ multiplex PCR; TCRdb's copy has only in-frame clones and leaves some out. The data hold some 120,000 clones, with around 85% observed a single time. The material sequenced was peripheral blood. These receptor sequences come from a human donor in a cohort sampled during active COVID-19. CDR3s include the opening cysteine and the closing phenylalanine or tryptophan. A D gene is named only where the DNA matches it firmly. Not all rows give a size; the values are once, few, many and, for expanded clones, a class.

D: TRBD2; J: TRBJ2-3; size: .; length: 15; V: TRBV28; CDR3: CASSEQTSATDTQYF; DNA: TGTGCCAGCAGTGAACAGACTAGCGCCACAGATACGCAGTATTTT
D: TRBD2; J: TRBJ2-1; size: .; length: 17; V: TRBV24-1; CDR3: CATSDLGLAGGHGEQFF; DNA: TGTGCCACCAGTGACCTTGGACTAGCGGGAGGGCACGGTGAGCAGTTCTTC
D: .; J: TRBJ2-5; size: once; length: 13; V: TRBV14; CDR3: CASSQDGGETQYF; DNA: TGTGCCAGCAGCCAAGATGGAGGAGAGACCCAGTACTTC
D: TRBD1; J: TRBJ1-5; size: .; length: 15; V: TRBV7-2; CDR3: CASSWGRGHHQPQHF; DNA: TGTGCCAGCAGCTGGGGCAGGGGGCATCATCAGCCCCAGCATTTT
D: .; J: TRBJ1-1; size: .; length: 14; V: TRBV3-1/TRBV3-2; CDR3: CASSHAGLNTEAFF; DNA: TGTGCCAGCAGCCACGCAGGTTTGAACACTGAAGCTTTCTTT
D: TRBD1; J: TRBJ1-1; size: .; length: 15; V: TRBV7-2; CDR3: CASSFSWTGDTEAFF; DNA: TGTGCCAGCAGCTTCTCCTGGACAGGGGACACTGAAGCTTTCTTT
D: .; J: TRBJ2-5; size: .; length: 17; V: TRBV9; CDR3: CASSVPQVGGGEETQYF; DNA: TGTGCCAGCAGCGTCCCGCAGGTGGGTGGGGGCGAGGAGACCCAGTACTTC
D: .; J: TRBJ2-1; size: .; length: 15; V: TRBV21-1; CDR3: CASSKGAGVYNEQFF; DNA: TGTGCCAGCAGCAAAGGGGCAGGGGTGTACAATGAGCAGTTCTTC
D: TRBD2; J: TRBJ2-4; size: .; length: 18; V: TRBV10-1; CDR3: CASSDPTGTSGSKNIQYF; DNA: TGCGCCAGCAGTGATCCGACCGGGACTAGCGGTTCCAAAAACATTCAGTACTTC
D: .; J: TRBJ2-3; size: .; length: 15; V: TRBV3-1/TRBV3-2; CDR3: CASSLLGAPTDTQYF; DNA: TGTGCCAGCAGCCTCCTGGGAGCCCCCACAGATACGCAGTATTTT
D: TRBD2; J: TRBJ2-7; size: .; length: 15; V: TRBV5-5; CDR3: CASSYGEGLAGNQYF; DNA: TGTGCCAGCAGCTACGGTGAGGGACTAGCGGGGAATCAGTACTTC
D: TRBD2; J: TRBJ2-3; size: .; length: 16; V: TRBV7-8; CDR3: CASSWPGLGSTDTQYF; DNA: TGTGCCAGCAGCTGGCCGGGACTAGGTAGCACAGATACGCAGTATTTT
D: .; J: TRBJ1-6; size: .; length: 16; V: TRBV30; CDR3: CAWRISLRDLNSPLHF; DNA: TGTGCCTGGAGGATATCCCTCCGGGACTTAAATTCACCCCTCCACTTT
D: .; J: TRBJ1-5; size: .; length: 15; V: TRBV6-4; CDR3: CASSGGQSSNQPQHF; DNA: TGTGCCAGCAGTGGCGGACAGAGTAGCAATCAGCCCCAGCATTTT
D: .; J: TRBJ1-5; size: .; length: 14; V: TRBV5-1; CDR3: CASSKGGSNQPQHF; DNA: TGCGCCAGCAGCAAGGGAGGTAGCAATCAGCCCCAGCATTTT
D: .; J: TRBJ1-5; size: .; length: 15; V: TRBV18; CDR3: CASSPETGSNQPQHF; DNA: TGTGCCAGCTCACCAGAGACGGGTAGCAATCAGCCCCAGCATTTT
D: .; J: TRBJ2-1; size: .; length: 18; V: TRBV24-1; CDR3: CATSDSRVGAGALNEQFF; DNA: TGTGCCACCAGTGATTCCCGGGTGGGGGCAGGGGCGTTGAATGAGCAGTTCTTC
D: TRBD1; J: TRBJ2-5; size: .; length: 15; V: TRBV2; CDR3: CASSENRQGEKTQYF; DNA: TGTGCCAGCAGTGAAAACCGACAGGGGGAGAAGACCCAGTACTTC
D: .; J: TRBJ1-5; size: .; length: 12; V: TRBV12-3/TRBV12-4; CDR3: CATSWGPQPQHF; DNA: TGTGCCACTTCCTGGGGCCCGCAGCCCCAGCATTTT
D: .; J: TRBJ1-3; size: .; length: 15; V: TRBV4-1; CDR3: CASSQGLQFVNTIYF; DNA: TGCGCCAGCAGCCAAGGACTCCAGTTCGTAAACACCATATATTTT
D: TRBD1; J: TRBJ1-2; size: .; length: 14; V: TRBV27; CDR3: CASSWGDRVGGYTF; DNA: TGTGCCAGCAGTTGGGGGGACAGGGTAGGCGGCTACACCTTC
D: .; J: TRBJ1-3; size: .; length: 13; V: TRBV12-5; CDR3: CASGLVGGNTIYF; DNA: TGTGCTAGTGGTCTAGTTGGGGGAAACACCATATATTTT
D: .; J: TRBJ2-5; size: .; length: 15; V: TRBV7-2; CDR3: CASRPTPNSLRTQYF; DNA: TGTGCCAGCAGGCCAACTCCTAACTCGCTCCGGACCCAGTACTTC
D: .; J: TRBJ1-1; size: .; length: 11; V: TRBV11-2; CDR3: CASSLFSEAFF; DNA: TGTGCCAGCAGCTTATTTAGTGAAGCTTTCTTT
D: .; J: TRBJ1-2; size: few; length: 11; V: TRBV5-4; CDR3: CASSLDMGYTF; DNA: TGTGCCAGCAGCTTGGATATGGGCTACACCTTC
D: .; J: TRBJ2-5; size: .; length: 14; V: TRBV7-9; CDR3: CASSLGWGGETQYF; DNA: TGTGCCAGCAGCTTAGGTTGGGGCGGCGAGACCCAGTACTTC
D: .; J: TRBJ2-1; size: .; length: 13; V: TRBV19; CDR3: CASMSGGQNEQFF; DNA: TGTGCCAGTATGAGCGGCGGCCAGAATGAGCAGTTCTTC
D: .; J: TRBJ2-5; size: .; length: 12; V: TRBV11-3; CDR3: CASTRTEETQYF; DNA: TGTGCCAGCACCAGGACAGAAGAGACCCAGTACTTC
D: TRBD1; J: TRBJ2-2; size: .; length: 16; V: TRBV27; CDR3: CASSPQRQGNTGELFF; DNA: TGTGCCAGCAGTCCTCAAAGACAGGGAAACACCGGGGAGCTGTTTTTT
D: TRBD2; J: TRBJ2-1; size: .; length: 15; V: TRBV9; CDR3: CASSGSGLVVGEQFF; DNA: TGTGCCAGCAGCGGATCAGGACTAGTGGTGGGTGAGCAGTTCTTC
D: .; J: TRBJ1-5; size: .; length: 14; V: TRBV7-2; CDR3: CASSATLSNQPQHF; DNA: TGTGCCAGCAGCGCGACACTCAGCAATCAGCCCCAGCATTTT
D: .; J: TRBJ1-5; size: .; length: 13; V: TRBV30; CDR3: CAWKSDSNQPQHF; DNA: TGTGCCTGGAAATCAGATAGCAATCAGCCCCAGCATTTT
D: TRBD2; J: TRBJ2-5; size: .; length: 14; V: TRBV2; CDR3: CARGTSGSQETQYF; DNA: TGTGCCAGAGGGACTAGCGGGAGCCAAGAGACCCAGTACTTC
D: TRBD1; J: TRBJ2-3; size: .; length: 16; V: TRBV14; CDR3: CASSQERGPYTDTQYF; DNA: TGTGCCAGCAGCCAAGAAAGGGGGCCCTACACAGATACGCAGTATTTT
D: .; J: TRBJ1-6; size: .; length: 13; V: TRBV7-2; CDR3: CASSLGVTAPLHF; DNA: TGTGCCAGCAGCTTAGGGGTGACAGCACCCCTCCACTTT
D: TRBD1; J: TRBJ2-2; size: .; length: 15; V: TRBV9; CDR3: CASSGGQANTGELFF; DNA: TGTGCCAGCAGCGGGGGACAGGCGAACACCGGGGAGCTGTTTTTT
D: TRBD1; J: TRBJ1-2; size: .; length: 13; V: TRBV7-6; CDR3: CASSQQTGSGYTF; DNA: TGTGCCAGCAGCCAGCAGACAGGGTCGGGCTACACCTTC
D: TRBD1; J: TRBJ1-3; size: .; length: 14; V: TRBV11-2; CDR3: CASSSQGGGNTIYF; DNA: TGTGCCAGCAGCTCACAGGGGGGGGGAAACACCATATATTTT
D: .; J: TRBJ2-1; size: .; length: 12; V: TRBV7-2; CDR3: CASRGDKVTQFF; DNA: TGTGCCAGCAGAGGTGACAAGGTGACCCAGTTCTTC
D: .; J: TRBJ2-2; size: .; length: 12; V: TRBV9; CDR3: CASSGIRGELFF; DNA: TGTGCCAGCAGCGGCATCCGGGGGGAGCTGTTTTTT